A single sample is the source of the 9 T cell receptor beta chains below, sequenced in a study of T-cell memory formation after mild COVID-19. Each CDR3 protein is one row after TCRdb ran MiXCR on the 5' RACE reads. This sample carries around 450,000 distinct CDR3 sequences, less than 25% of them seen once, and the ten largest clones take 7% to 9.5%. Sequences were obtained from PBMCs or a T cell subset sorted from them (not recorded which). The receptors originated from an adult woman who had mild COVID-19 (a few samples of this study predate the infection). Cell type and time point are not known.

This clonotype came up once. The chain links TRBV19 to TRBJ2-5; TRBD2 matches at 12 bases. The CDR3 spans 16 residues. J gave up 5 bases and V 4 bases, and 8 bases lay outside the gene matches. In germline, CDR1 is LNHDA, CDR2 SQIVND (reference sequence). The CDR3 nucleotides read TGTGCCAGTAGTACTAGCGGGAGGGCGAAGGGCGAGACCCAGTACTTC. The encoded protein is CASSTSGRAKGETQYF. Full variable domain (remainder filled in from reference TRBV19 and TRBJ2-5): DGGITQSPKYLFRKEGQNVTLSCEQNLNHDAMYWYRQDPGQGLRLIYYSQIVNDFQKGDIAEGYSVSREKKESFPLTVTSAQKNPTAFYLCASSTSGRAKGETQYFGPGTRLLVL.

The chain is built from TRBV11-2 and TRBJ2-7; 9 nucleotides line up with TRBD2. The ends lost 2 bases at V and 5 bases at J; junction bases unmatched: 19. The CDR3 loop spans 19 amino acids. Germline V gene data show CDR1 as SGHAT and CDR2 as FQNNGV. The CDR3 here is CASSLMGQREVPTTDEQYF. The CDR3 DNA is TGTGCCAGCAGCTTAATGGGCCAGCGGGAGGTCCCTACTACTGACGAGCAGTACTTC.

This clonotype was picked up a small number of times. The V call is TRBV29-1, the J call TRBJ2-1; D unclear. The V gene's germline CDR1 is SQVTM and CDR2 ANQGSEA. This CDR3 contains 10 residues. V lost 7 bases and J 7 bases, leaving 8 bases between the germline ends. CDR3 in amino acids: CSGDRNEQFF. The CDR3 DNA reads TGCAGCGGTGATAGAAATGAGCAGTTCTTC.

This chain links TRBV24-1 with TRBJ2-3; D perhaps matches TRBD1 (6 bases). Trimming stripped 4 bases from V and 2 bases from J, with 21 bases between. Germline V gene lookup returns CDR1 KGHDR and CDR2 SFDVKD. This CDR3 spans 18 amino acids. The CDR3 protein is CATSDRRMDRTATDTQYF. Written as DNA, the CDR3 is TGTGCCACCAGTGACCGGAGAATGGATCGGACAGCCACAGATACGCAGTATTTT.

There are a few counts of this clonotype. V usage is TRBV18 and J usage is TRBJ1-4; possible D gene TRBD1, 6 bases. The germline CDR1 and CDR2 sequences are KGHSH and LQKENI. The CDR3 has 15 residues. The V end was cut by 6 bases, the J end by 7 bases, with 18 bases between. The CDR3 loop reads CASSSTGQSGEKLFF. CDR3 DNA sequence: TGTGCCAGCTCTTCTACAGGGCAGTCCGGTGAAAAACTGTTTTTT. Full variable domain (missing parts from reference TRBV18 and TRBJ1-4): NAGVMQNPRHLVRRRGQEARLRCSPMKGHSHVYWYRQLPEEGLKFMVYLQKENIIDESGMPKERFSAEFPKEGPSILRIQQVVRGDSAAYFCASSSTGQSGEKLFFGSGTQLSVL.

DNA for the CDR3: TGTGCCAGCAGCTTAGCCCCTAGCTGGGCGATGGGGAAAGACACAGATACGCAGTATTTT. It codes for CASSLAPSWAMGKDTDTQYF. The genes are TRBV7-9 and TRBJ2-3; the D gene is possibly TRBD2 (5 bases). V lost 0 bases and J 2 bases, leaving 24 bases between the germline ends. Germline V CDR1 and CDR2: SEHNR, FQNEAQ (reference sequence). The CDR3 covers 20 residues.

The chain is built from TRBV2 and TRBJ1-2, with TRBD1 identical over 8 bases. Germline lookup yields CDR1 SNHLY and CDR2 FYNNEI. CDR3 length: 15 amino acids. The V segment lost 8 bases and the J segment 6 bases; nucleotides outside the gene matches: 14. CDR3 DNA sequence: TGTGCCAGCGGACGAATCATTATGACAGGGGATGGCTACACCTTC. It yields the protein CASGRIIMTGDGYTF.

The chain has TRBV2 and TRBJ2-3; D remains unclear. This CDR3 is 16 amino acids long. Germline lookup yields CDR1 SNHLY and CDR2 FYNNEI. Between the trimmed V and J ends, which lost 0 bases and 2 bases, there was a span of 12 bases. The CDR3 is CASSEALRADTDTQYF. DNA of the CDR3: TGTGCCAGCAGTGAAGCGCTTCGGGCCGACACAGATACGCAGTATTTT.

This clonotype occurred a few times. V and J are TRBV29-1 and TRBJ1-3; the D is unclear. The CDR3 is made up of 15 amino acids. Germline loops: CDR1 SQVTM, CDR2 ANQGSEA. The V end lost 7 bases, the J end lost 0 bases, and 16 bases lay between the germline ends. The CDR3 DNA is TGCAGCGCTACCCTTGGTGTTGGCTCTGGAAACACCATATATTTT. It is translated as CSATLGVGSGNTIYF.